These 30 T cell receptor beta chains originate from one sample sequenced in a study of blood T cell repertoires in COVID-19. Here immunoSEQ multiplex PCR was the method, and the copy in TCRdb shows in-frame clones only, minus some. The sample contains approximately 360,000 clones, roughly 87% of which appear only once. Sequencing input: PBMCs or T cells enriched from blood (not recorded which). The receptors come from a woman aged 45-59 years who had recovered from COVID-19.

The gene calls are TRBV7-2 and TRBJ2-1; TRBD1 is a possible D gene (5 bases). Trimming removed 2 bases from V and 6 bases from J, with 17 bases in between. The length of the CDR3 is 16 residues. The germline gives CDR1 SGHTA, CDR2 FQGNSA. CDR3 region: CASSLSGLWGGNEQFF. The CDR3, as DNA: TGTGCCAGCAGCTTATCGGGCTTATGGGGCGGCAATGAGCAGTTCTTC.

The V gene is TRBV5-1, the J gene TRBJ2-3; D possibly corresponds to TRBD1 (5 bases). With 5 bases removed from V and 3 bases from J, the gap between germline ends came to 10 bases. CDR3 length: 13 amino acids. Germline V lookup: CDR1 SGHRS, CDR2 YFSETQ. CDR3 nucleotide sequence: TGCGCCAGCAGACAGGTACGGACAGATACGCAGTATTTT. Translated, it gives CASRQVRTDTQYF.

The chain joins TRBV5-4 to TRBJ2-3; the match to TRBD2 covers 10 bases. V lost 5 bases and J lost 0; bases outside the gene matches: 12. CDR1 and CDR2 (germline): SGHNT, YYREEE (reference sequence). This CDR3 region has 18 residues. CDR3 in amino acids: CASRKSGGAVLSTDTQYF. CDR3 in DNA: TGTGCCAGCAGGAAAAGCGGGGGGGCCGTATTGAGCACAGATACGCAGTATTTT. The whole variable domain, filled in from reference TRBV5-4 and TRBJ2-3, reads ETGVTQSPTHLIKTRGQQVTLRCSSQSGHNTVSWYQQALGQGPQFIFQYYREEENGRGNFPPRFSGLQFPNYSSELNVNALELDDSALYLCASRKSGGAVLSTDTQYFGPGTRLTVL.

This clone has a handful of counts. The chain uses TRBV27 and TRBJ2-1; 10 nucleotides align to TRBD1. Germline CDR1 reads MNHEY; CDR2 reads SMNVEV (reference sequence). This CDR3 spans 15 amino acids. Unmatched junction bases numbered 5, after V lost 5 bases and J lost 4 bases. The CDR3, as DNA: TGTGCCAGCAGTCTGAGGGGACAGGGGTACAATGAGCAGTTCTTC. It is translated as CASSLRGQGYNEQFF.

The chain is built from TRBV9 and TRBJ2-7; TRBD2 agrees at 11 bases. J was trimmed by 3 bases and V by 1 base; bases with no gene match: 3. CDR1 is SGDLS, CDR2 YYNGEE, per germline. The CDR3 totals 15 residues. CDR3 nucleotides: TGTGCCAGCAGCGTAACTAGCGGGAGTGTCTACGAGCAGTACTTC. It translates to CASSVTSGSVYEQYF.

The CDR3 loop is CASSSSVHQPQHF. CDR3 in DNA: TGTGCCAGCAGTTCAAGCGTCCATCAGCCCCAGCATTTT. The rearrangement uses TRBV27 and TRBJ1-5; the D is unclear. This CDR3 has 13 amino acids. V was trimmed by 4 bases and J by 5 bases, leaving 9 bases between them. CDR1 and CDR2 from the germline V gene are MNHEY and SMNVEV (reference sequence).

The chain recombines TRBV11-3 with TRBJ2-7; D is uncertain. Germline V gives CDR1 SGHNT, CDR2 YENEEA. The CDR3 extends over 16 amino acids. V lost 4 bases and J 6 bases, leaving 22 bases between the germline ends. The CDR3 nucleotides are TGTGCCAGCAGCTGTCCGTTCGTACTATACCTACTCGAGCAGTACTTC. Its translation is CASSCPFVLYLLEQYF.

This chain links TRBV29-1 with TRBJ1-1, with D perhaps matching TRBD1 (5 bases). V was clipped by 3 bases and J by 0 bases, with 14 bases between them. CDR1 and CDR2 from the germline V gene are SQVTM and ANQGSEA. The CDR3 length is 15 residues. The CDR3 DNA follows: TGCAGCGTTGAGTCCCCGACAGACATGAACACTGAAGCTTTCTTT. Translating gives CSVESPTDMNTEAFF.

The chain recombines TRBV20-1 with TRBJ1-2; perhaps TRBD1 as D (5 bases). Trimming removed 3 bases from V and 5 bases from J, with 16 bases in between. CDR1 is DFQATT and CDR2 is SNEGSKA in the germline V gene (reference sequence). The CDR3 loop spans 14 amino acids. CDR3 residues: CSASRGSSTYGYTF. As DNA, the CDR3 is TGCAGTGCTAGTAGGGGCAGCTCGACTTATGGCTACACCTTC.

This chain joins TRBV5-4 and TRBJ2-7; possibly TRBD2 for D (6 bases). V was trimmed by 5 bases and J by 4 bases, leaving 19 bases between them. There are 15 residues in the CDR3. Germline CDR1 reads SGHNT; CDR2 reads YYREEE (reference sequence). CDR3 protein: CASRASGVNGYEQYF. CDR3 nucleotide sequence: TGTGCCAGCAGGGCCTCGGGGGTTAATGGGTACGAGCAGTACTTC.

This chain uses TRBV4-1 with TRBJ1-5, with 7 bases that match TRBD1. The V gene end was trimmed by 0 bases and the J gene end by 6 bases; junction bases not matched to a gene: 11. Germline V gene data show CDR1 as MGHRA and CDR2 as YSYEKL. The CDR3 spans 17 residues. The CDR3 DNA reads TGCGCCAGCAGCCAAGAGGGAGGACAGGCAAGGGGTCAGCCCCAGCATTTT. Its translation: CASSQEGGQARGQPQHF.

The chain combines TRBV9 with TRBJ1-1; D is undetermined. V lost 0 bases to trimming and J lost 3 bases, with 9 bases between them. The germline V gene encodes CDR1 SGDLS and CDR2 YYNGEE. The CDR3 length is 14 residues. CDR3 region: CASSVASRDTEAFF. The CDR3 DNA follows: TGTGCCAGCAGCGTAGCGTCTCGTGACACTGAAGCTTTCTTT.

V gene TRBV11-3 combines with J gene TRBJ1-1; possibly TRBD1 for D (5 bases). Per germline, CDR1 SGHNT and CDR2 YENEEA. This CDR3 contains 14 residues. Trimming pared 5 bases from V and 8 bases from J, leaving 18 bases between. The CDR3: CASSNLWGEGEAFF. CDR3 sequence (DNA): TGTGCCAGCAGCAACCTTTGGGGGGAGGGAGAAGCTTTCTTT.

The chain recombines TRBV6-5 with TRBJ2-7, with 12 bases aligning to TRBD1. Trimming took 4 bases from V and 4 from J; bases not matched to a gene: 8. This CDR3 is built from 16 residues. Germline loops: CDR1 MNHEY, CDR2 SVGAGI. The CDR3: CASSFSGTGGSYEQYF. CDR3 bases: TGTGCCAGCAGTTTTTCCGGGACAGGGGGCTCGTACGAGCAGTACTTC.

J is TRBJ2-7 and V is TRBV19, with 8 bases matching TRBD1. The CDR3 totals 16 residues. V shed 6 bases and J 5 bases; nucleotides not matched to a gene: 15. Germline loops: CDR1 LNHDA, CDR2 SQIVND (reference sequence). CDR3 coding DNA: TGTGCCAGTAGGGAGATTGGACAGGGAGGCTTTCACGAGCAGTACTTC. It encodes CASREIGQGGFHEQYF.

V and J are TRBV6-5 and TRBJ1-4, with no clear D. The germline V gene has CDR1 MNHEY and CDR2 SVGAGI. The CDR3 runs to 14 residues. The V and J ends lost 5 bases and 4 bases respectively, with 11 bases between them. DNA for the CDR3: TGTGCCAGCAGTACAGCCGGGGTTAATGAAAAACTGTTTTTT. It yields the protein CASSTAGVNEKLFF.

V usage is TRBV5-1 and J usage is TRBJ2-7, with D maybe TRBD1 (6 bases). Germline CDR1 is SGHRS and CDR2 is YFSETQ. V was pared by 4 bases and J by 0 bases, with 14 bases between. The CDR3 contains 15 residues. The CDR3 DNA reads as TGCGCCAGCAGCGCAACAGGGTGGAACTCCTACGAGCAGTACTTC. Translated, it gives CASSATGWNSYEQYF.

J is TRBJ1-1 and V is TRBV19; TRBD1 might be the D (5 bases). V lost 7 bases and J 4 bases, leaving 19 bases between the germline ends. Germline CDR1 reads LNHDA; CDR2 reads SQIVND (reference sequence). The CDR3 consists of 15 residues. The CDR3 is CASTYRRGTATEAFF. The DNA of the CDR3 is TGTGCCAGTACCTATAGAAGGGGCACAGCCACTGAAGCTTTCTTT. Based on the CDR3 plus reference TRBV19 and TRBJ1-1, the full variable domain is DGGITQSPKYLFRKEGQNVTLSCEQNLNHDAMYWYRQDPGQGLRLIYYSQIVNDFQKGDIAEGYSVSREKKESFPLTVTSAQKNPTAFYLCASTYRRGTATEAFFGQGTRLTVV.

J is TRBJ2-1 and V is TRBV7-2; possible D gene TRBD2, 5 bases. The V end lost 7 bases, the J end lost 8 bases, and 15 bases lay between the germline ends. Germline V gene sequence: CDR1 SGHTA, CDR2 FQGNSA. The length of the CDR3 is 13 residues. CDR3 bases: TGTGCCAGCAATGGGGTAGCCGGGGATGAGCAGTTCTTC. Translated, it gives CASNGVAGDEQFF.

This chain joins TRBV9 and TRBJ1-2, with 7 bases aligning to TRBD1. V was clipped by 3 bases and J by 5 bases; unmatched bases: 10. CDR1 and CDR2 (germline): SGDLS, YYNGEE. This CDR3 has 15 amino acids. Here the CDR3 reads CASSESTGSQYGYTF. The CDR3 DNA reads TGTGCCAGCAGCGAATCGACAGGGAGTCAGTATGGCTACACCTTC.

This clone was counted a few times. This sequence joins TRBV10-1 and TRBJ1-1, with 9 bases aligning to TRBD1. This CDR3 region has 15 residues. Germline loops: CDR1 WNHNN, CDR2 SYGVQD (reference sequence). Losses at the gene ends were 6 bases for V and 4 bases for J; bases not matched to a gene: 9. The DNA for the CDR3 is TGCGCCAGCAGCTTACAGGGGGCGCTGGTCACTGAAGCTTTCTTT. Protein product: CASSLQGALVTEAFF.

The chain couples TRBV21-1 to TRBJ1-2. TRBV21-1 is a listed pseudogene. The length of the CDR3 is 17 residues. The CDR3 loop is CASSKSNKWRAGYGYTF. The CDR3 bases are TGTGCCAGCAGCAAAAGTAACAAATGGCGGGCGGGCTATGGCTACACCTTC.

The CDR3 region has the DNA TGCAGCGTTGAGGGGGGGGGCCGAAACACCGGGGAGCTGTTTTTT. Amino acids: CSVEGGGRNTGELFF. This sequence joins TRBV29-1 and TRBJ2-2, with a weak D call TRBD2 (7 bases). Germline CDR1 reads SQVTM; CDR2 reads ANQGSEA. Trimming pared 3 bases from V and 2 bases from J, leaving 13 bases between. This CDR3 region has 15 residues.

This clone was seen once. The V and J genes are TRBV11-2 and TRBJ1-3; 9 bases agree with TRBD1. V was clipped by 5 bases and J by 0 bases; unmatched bases: 8. The CDR3 has 17 residues. Germline CDR1 is SGHAT and CDR2 is FQNNGV. In nucleotides, the CDR3 is TGTGCCAGCAGCATCGTACAGGGGGCGACCTCTGGAAACACCATATATTTT. This codes for CASSIVQGATSGNTIYF.

The chain employs TRBV30 and TRBJ1-4; D is unresolved. V dropped 4 bases and J dropped 7 bases, with 16 bases sitting between them. Germline CDR1 is GTSNPN and CDR2 is SVGIG (reference sequence). The CDR3 sequence is 14 residues long. As DNA, the CDR3 is TGTGCCTGGAAACTTACGGAGTTGGGTGAAAAACTGTTTTTT. It yields the protein CAWKLTELGEKLFF.

This sequence joins TRBV4-3 and TRBJ1-2; no clear D. CDR3 length equals 14 residues. Germline CDR1 and CDR2: LGHNA and YSLEER. Trimming removed 1 base from V and 2 bases from J, with 8 bases in between. The CDR3 DNA reads as TGCGCCAGCAGCCAAGTTAGTTCCAACTATGGCTACACCTTC. Protein product: CASSQVSSNYGYTF.

The chain carries TRBV7-6 and TRBJ2-3; possibly TRBD1 for D (5 bases). The V gene's germline CDR1 is SGHVS and CDR2 FNYEAQ. V lost 6 bases and J lost 1, with 17 bases in between. The CDR3 length is 16 residues. CDR3 sequence: CASSSTQVLGTDTQYF. The CDR3 nucleotides are TGTGCCAGCAGTTCAACACAGGTGTTGGGCACAGATACGCAGTATTTT.

The genes are TRBV19 and TRBJ2-1; no definite D call. The length of the CDR3 is 13 residues. The germline V gene encodes CDR1 LNHDA and CDR2 SQIVND (reference sequence). Deletions cut 10 bases from V and 4 bases from J, with 14 bases between. For the CDR3, the DNA is TGTGCCACCGGTGGGCAGGCGTACAATGAGCAGTTCTTC. Translation: CATGGQAYNEQFF.

V and J are TRBV6-4 and TRBJ1-1; a possible D gene is TRBD1 (6 bases). Trimming shortened V by 3 bases and J by 4 bases, and 12 bases separated the two germline ends. The CDR3 contains 14 residues. The V gene's germline CDR1 is MRHNA and CDR2 SNTAGT. The CDR3 is CASSEQGWGTEAFF. As DNA, the CDR3 is TGTGCCAGCAGTGAACAGGGCTGGGGCACTGAAGCTTTCTTT.

V gene TRBV4-2 combines with J gene TRBJ1-2; TRBD1 matches at 10 bases. There are 16 residues in the CDR3. Germline CDR1 and CDR2: LGHNA and YNFKEQ. After removal of 0 bases from V and 4 bases from J, the junction contained 5 bases not matched to a gene. The CDR3 coding sequence is TGTGCCAGCAGCCAAGATGGGACAGGGGCCATCTATGGCTACACCTTC. Translation gives CASSQDGTGAIYGYTF.